The source of this T cell receptor beta chain is a study of radiotherapy plus CTLA-4 blockade in lung cancer. Looking at the study overall: Objective responses occurred in 18% of patients; around 30% had disease control.

This CDR3 region has 16 residues. The J segment lost 5 bases and the V segment lost 0 bases, leaving 6 bases of the junction unmatched. The germline V gene encodes CDR1 SGHVS and CDR2 FNYEAQ. Method: immunoSEQ multiplex PCR; TCRdb's copy keeps in-frame clones and lacks some. The data hold 80,000 to 100,000 clones, with around nine tenths observed a single time. V gene TRBV7-6 combines with J gene TRBJ2-1; 8 positions match TRBD1. This receptor was obtained from a human donor with non-small cell lung cancer that progressed on radiotherapy plus ipilimumab. The material was peripheral blood, obtained from a patient treated with radiotherapy plus ipilimumab. The CDR3, as DNA: TGTGCCAGCAGCTTAGCGGCCCAGGGGGCGCACAATGAGCAGTTCTTC. Translated: CASSLAAQGAHNEQFF.